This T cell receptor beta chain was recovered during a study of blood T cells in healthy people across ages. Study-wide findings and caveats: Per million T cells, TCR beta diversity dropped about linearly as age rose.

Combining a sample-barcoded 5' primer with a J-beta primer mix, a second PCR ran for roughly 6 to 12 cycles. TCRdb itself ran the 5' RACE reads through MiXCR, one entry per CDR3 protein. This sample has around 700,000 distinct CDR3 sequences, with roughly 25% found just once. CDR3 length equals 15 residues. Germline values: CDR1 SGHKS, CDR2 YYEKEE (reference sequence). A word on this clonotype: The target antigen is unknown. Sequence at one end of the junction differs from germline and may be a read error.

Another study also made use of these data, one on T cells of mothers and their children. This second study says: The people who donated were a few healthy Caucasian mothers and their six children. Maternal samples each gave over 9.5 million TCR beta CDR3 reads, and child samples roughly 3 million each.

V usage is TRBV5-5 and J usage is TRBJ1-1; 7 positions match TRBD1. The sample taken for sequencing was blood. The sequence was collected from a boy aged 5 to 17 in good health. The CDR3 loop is CASSRGGTENTEAFF. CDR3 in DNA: TGTGCCAGCAGCCGGGGTGGGACAGAGAACACTGAAGCCTTCTTT.